The clone carrying this T cell receptor (beta chain) was seen only a few times. The sample is drawn from a study of T-cell reconstitution after alpha-beta-depleted transplantation in children. TCRbeta library preparation incorporated unique molecular identifiers. MiXCR, applied by TCRdb to the PCR reads, yields one record per CDR3 protein. The sample lists some 550,000 distinct CDR3 sequences; approximately 20% were seen once. CDR1 SQVTM and CDR2 ANQGSEA come from the germline V gene. The V gene end was trimmed by 4 bases and the J gene end by 2 bases; junction bases not matched to a gene: 5. The CDR3 is made up of 15 amino acids.

This sample comprised PBMCs from the stem cell graft donor, obtained from the stem cell graft. This TCR was recovered from a human donor who donated a stem cell graft to a child with acute lymphoblastic leukemia. The V gene is TRBV29-1, the J gene TRBJ2-1; 10 nucleotides match TRBD1. For the CDR3, the DNA is TGCAGCGTTGGCGGCGGGACAGGGGCCTACAATGAGCAGTTCTTC. It encodes CSVGGGTGAYNEQFF.